This passage covers 14 T cell receptor beta chains from one sample sequenced in a study of blood T cell repertoires in COVID-19. This table comes from immunoSEQ multiplex PCR, and its TCRdb copy is limited to in-frame clones, with some not included. The sample has more than 95,000 clones; roughly four fifths are singletons. The specimen was peripheral blood. These receptors came from a man aged 45 to 65 with acute or convalescent COVID-19.

The rearrangement links TRBV5-5 to TRBJ2-7; 9 bases match TRBD2. The CDR3 has 14 residues. Germline values: CDR1 SGHKS, CDR2 YYEKEE (reference sequence). Trimming cost V 4 bases and J 2 bases; bases outside gene matches: 4. CDR3 loop: CASSLWTSAYEQYF. The CDR3 nucleotides are TGTGCCAGCAGCCTCTGGACTAGCGCCTACGAGCAGTACTTC.

The chain has TRBV27 and TRBJ1-1; no firm D call. CDR3 length: 11 residues. CDR1 and CDR2 (germline): MNHEY, SMNVEV (reference sequence). Trimming took 8 bases from V and 1 from J, leaving 5 bases between them. The CDR3 sequence is CASVRNTEAFF. CDR3 in DNA: TGTGCCAGCGTCCGGAACACTGAAGCTTTCTTT.

The chain has TRBV6-5 and TRBJ1-4; perhaps TRBD1 as D (5 bases). The germline CDR1 and CDR2 sequences are MNHEY and SVGAGI. The CDR3 is 15 amino acids. Trimming took 4 bases from V and 4 from J, leaving 13 bases between them. The CDR3 here is CASSFTGGDNEKLFF. Written as DNA, the CDR3 is TGTGCCAGCAGTTTCACGGGGGGTGATAATGAAAAACTGTTTTTT.

The chain links TRBV27 to TRBJ2-1; 11 bases match TRBD2. CDR1 and CDR2 (germline): MNHEY, SMNVEV (reference sequence). Unmatched junction bases numbered 0, after V lost 4 bases and J lost 4 bases. This CDR3 has 14 amino acids. In nucleotides, the CDR3 is TGTGCCAGCAGTTGGACTAGCGGGTACAATGAGCAGTTCTTC. It codes for CASSWTSGYNEQFF.

The chain carries TRBV5-1 and TRBJ2-3; 8 bases map to TRBD2. CDR3 length: 16 residues. Germline CDR1 and CDR2: SGHRS and YFSETQ. J was trimmed by 0 bases and V by 2 bases; bases with no gene match: 5. The CDR3 loop reads CASSFSREASTDTQYF. As DNA, the CDR3 is TGCGCCAGCAGCTTTTCGCGGGAGGCGAGCACAGATACGCAGTATTTT.

This chain uses TRBV28 with TRBJ2-1; TRBD2 agrees at 7 bases. V shed 5 bases and J 6 bases; nucleotides not matched to a gene: 10. The CDR3 covers 15 residues. Germline values: CDR1 MDHEN, CDR2 SYDVKM. The CDR3 region is CASSPDLGGVNEQFF. The CDR3 coding sequence is TGTGCCAGCAGTCCCGACTTGGGGGGGGTCAATGAGCAGTTCTTC. Looking up the rest from reference TRBV28 and TRBJ2-1 gives the full variable domain: DVKVTQSSRYLVKRTGEKVFLECVQDMDHENMFWYRQDPGLGLRLIYFSYDVKMKEKGDIPEGYSVSREKKERFSLILESASTNQTSMYLCASSPDLGGVNEQFFGPGTRLTVL.

J is TRBJ1-1 and V is TRBV7-9; a weak D match, TRBD1 (6 bases). V lost 2 bases and J 4 bases, leaving 14 bases between the germline ends. The length of the CDR3 is 15 residues. Germline V gene lookup returns CDR1 SEHNR and CDR2 FQNEAQ (reference sequence). CDR3 bases: TGTGCCAGCAGCTTAAGGGGGACGACACCCACTGAAGCTTTCTTT. This sequence encodes CASSLRGTTPTEAFF.

The chain combines TRBV5-4 with TRBJ2-1, with 9 bases matching TRBD2. The trim removed 1 base at V and 5 bases at J, leaving 1 base unmatched. The germline CDR1 and CDR2 sequences are SGHNT and YYREEE (reference sequence). The CDR3 is made up of 14 amino acids. The CDR3, as DNA: TGTGCCAGCAGCTTGAAGCGGGAGGACAATGAGCAGTTCTTC. As protein: CASSLKREDNEQFF.

The chain joins TRBV6-1 to TRBJ1-5; 10 bases match TRBD1. Germline lookup yields CDR1 MNHNS and CDR2 SASEGT. There are 17 residues in the CDR3. Unmatched junction bases numbered 11, after V lost 3 bases and J lost 6 bases. CDR3 sequence reads: CASSDQGTGAWGQPQHF. Here the CDR3 DNA reads TGTGCCAGCAGTGACCAAGGGACAGGGGCTTGGGGTCAGCCCCAGCATTTT.

Comments on this clone: Other DNA variants within this sample encode the same CDR3. The rearrangement joins TRBV19 to TRBJ1-6; 7 bases line up with TRBD1. There are 13 residues in the CDR3. Germline CDR1 is LNHDA and CDR2 is SQIVND (reference sequence). Trimming took 5 bases from V and 8 from J; bases not matched to a gene: 3. CDR3 region: CASSLTGDSPLHF. CDR3 DNA sequence: TGTGCCAGTAGTCTTACAGGGGATTCACCCCTCCACTTT.

J is TRBJ1-1 and V is TRBV7-8, with 10 bases fitting TRBD1. The CDR3 has 15 amino acids. The trim removed 5 bases at V and 1 base at J, leaving 4 bases unmatched. CDR1 and CDR2 (germline): SGHVS, FQNEAQ. CDR3 DNA: TGTGCCAGCAGCCCCAGACAGGGGGCGAACACTGAAGCTTTCTTT. It codes for CASSPRQGANTEAFF.

The J gene is TRBJ2-7, the V gene TRBV10-3; 10 bases match TRBD2. Germline V lookup: CDR1 ENHRY, CDR2 SYGVKD. The CDR3 sequence is 12 residues long. Trimming removed 11 bases from V and 3 bases from J; junction bases left unmatched: 4. Here the CDR3 DNA reads TGTGCCGTAGGACTAGCGGACTACGAGCAGTACTTC. Translating it yields CAVGLADYEQYF.

This chain uses TRBV6-5 with TRBJ2-7, with 10 bases aligning to TRBD1. The germline V gene encodes CDR1 MNHEY and CDR2 SVGAGI. This CDR3 is 15 amino acids long. V trimming: 6 bases; J trimming: 4 bases; junction bases outside the gene matches: 9. This chain's CDR3 is CASRISGQGEYEQYF. The CDR3 bases are TGTGCCAGCAGAATCTCTGGACAGGGGGAGTACGAGCAGTACTTC.

This chain uses TRBV18 with TRBJ2-3; 7 bases align to TRBD2. Looked up from germline, CDR1 is KGHSH and CDR2 is LQKENI. The CDR3 runs 15 residues. Trimming took 5 bases from V and 1 from J; bases not matched to a gene: 6. The CDR3 here is CASSATSRGTDTQYF. As DNA, the CDR3 is TGTGCCAGCTCAGCGACTAGCAGGGGCACAGATACGCAGTATTTT.